The next 9 T cell receptor beta chains were all read from a single sample in a study of CD8+ T cells in alopecia areata (dated by TCRdb to about 2018). The sample's time point label, in plain terms: baseline before oral tofacitinib. Libraries were constructed by the immunoSEQ multiplex PCR assay. For TCR sequencing, RNA was extracted from every sample and reverse transcribed into cDNA to serve as template. The clones in this table, taken by TCRdb from immuneACCESS, are in-frame only. Not every clone is retained; where verified, under half of the shortfall comes from an unresolved V gene, and the cause of the rest is unknown. The sample records some 150,000 clones, about 67% of which are singletons. Over 9.5% of the sample is taken by the ten largest. Sequenced material: CD8+ T cells sorted from blood, taken at week 0. These receptor sequences come from a human donor with alopecia areata.

This clone was observed a few times. The chain is built from TRBV29-1 and TRBJ1-1; D gene unclear. This CDR3 contains 15 residues. The germline gives CDR1 SQVTM, CDR2 ANQGSEA. Between the trimmed V and J ends, which lost 7 bases and 4 bases, there was a span of 22 bases. This CDR3 reads CSADRPTGIGTEAFF. CDR3 nucleotides: TGCAGCGCTGACCGACCCACCGGGATAGGCACTGAAGCTTTCTTT.

The genes are TRBV4-1 and TRBJ2-7, with 10 bases identical to TRBD1. The CDR3 contains 17 residues. Germline CDR1 and CDR2: MGHRA and YSYEKL. J lost 3 bases, V lost 0 bases, and 8 bases had no gene match. The CDR3 bases are TGCGCCAGCAGCCAAGAGACTTCGGGACAGGGGCGCTACGAGCAGTACTTC. Protein product: CASSQETSGQGRYEQYF.

This chain links TRBV11-2 with TRBJ1-5, with 7 bases identical to TRBD1. Losses at the gene ends were 1 base for V and 4 bases for J; bases not matched to a gene: 4. The germline gives CDR1 SGHAT, CDR2 FQNNGV. The CDR3 has 15 amino acids. Written as DNA, the CDR3 is TGTGCCAGCAGCTTAGCCGGGACAGCGAATCAGCCCCAGCATTTT. Translating gives CASSLAGTANQPQHF.

V usage is TRBV20-1 and J usage is TRBJ1-2; 7 nucleotides align to TRBD1. The CDR3 contains 11 residues. Trimming took 4 bases from V and 8 from J; bases not matched to a gene: 4. Germline CDR1 DFQATT, CDR2 SNEGSKA (reference sequence). The CDR3 is CSATSDRGYTF. The CDR3, as DNA: TGCAGTGCTACTTCGGACAGGGGCTACACCTTC.

This clone appeared a few times. This rearrangement joins TRBV13 to TRBJ2-1, with D possibly TRBD2 on 7 matching bases. V lost 5 bases to trimming and J lost 10 bases, with 21 bases between them. CDR1 PRHDT and CDR2 FYEKMQ come from the germline V gene (reference sequence). This CDR3 is 15 amino acids long. The CDR3 bases are TGTGCCAGCAGCCCTCGAGGGGGGGGCAAGTGGGAGCAGTTCTTC. This translates into CASSPRGGGKWEQFF.

This clone was detected only a few times. A junction end diverges from the germline sequence, so it may reflect a read error. V and J are TRBV30 and TRBJ2-7, with TRBD1 as a possible D gene (5 bases). This CDR3 contains 11 residues. Germline V gene data show CDR1 as GTSNPN and CDR2 as SVGIG (reference sequence). CDR3 sequence: CAWSVGQPREF. CDR3 nucleotide sequence: TGTGCCTGGAGTGTTGGACAACCCCGAGAGTTC.

V gene TRBV29-1 combines with J gene TRBJ2-7, with 8 bases matching TRBD1. This CDR3 has 11 amino acids. The trim removed 6 bases at V and 6 bases at J, leaving 4 bases unmatched. Germline loops: CDR1 SQVTM, CDR2 ANQGSEA. CDR3 region: CSVVDRVEQYF. The CDR3 bases are TGCAGCGTCGTGGACAGGGTCGAGCAGTACTTC.

This chain links TRBV18 with TRBJ1-1, with no clear D. This CDR3 region has 13 residues. Germline CDR1 is KGHSH and CDR2 is LQKENI. Trimming cost V 0 bases and J 5 bases, with 7 bases left between them. The CDR3 loop is CASSPPGWTEAFF. CDR3 DNA: TGTGCCAGCTCACCACCGGGATGGACTGAAGCTTTCTTT.

The chain employs TRBV29-1 and TRBJ2-5; a weak D match, TRBD2 (5 bases). The germline V and J ends were trimmed by 7 bases and 3 bases, with 15 bases remaining between them. CDR3 size: 13 residues. The germline gives CDR1 SQVTM, CDR2 ANQGSEA. CDR3 in DNA: TGCAGCGCGGGATGGGGAATGGAAGAGACCCAGTACTTC. It encodes CSAGWGMEETQYF.